These T cell receptor beta chains were read from a single sample in a study of regulatory T cells in long-lasting Graves disease. Using its own MiXCR run on the multiplex PCR reads, TCRdb lists one record per CDR3 protein. The table lists over 500,000 distinct CDR3 sequences, about 16% of them singletons. The same specimen was also included in a second study, on T cells in Graves' hyperthyroidism and ophthalmopathy.

The sample was peripheral blood mononuclear cells (PBMCs), taken at new diagnosis, from a patient treated with antithyroid drugs. These receptors all stem from a young man with Graves disease. CDR3s include the opening cysteine and the closing phenylalanine or tryptophan. D genes are given only for firm matches. Size tells how often a clone was seen (once, few, many) or the class of an expanded clone, and some rows leave it out.

V gene	J gene	D gene	clone size	CDR3 DNA	CDR3 protein
TRBV6-2/TRBV6-3	TRBJ2-1	TRBD2	many	TGTGCCAGCAGTTACGGGACTAGCGGGAGTGGCCTTGAGCAGTTCTTC	CASSYGTSGSGLEQFF
TRBV19	TRBJ1-5	.	once	TGTGCCAGTAGTATGGGCGGGGGGCCGTATAGAAATCAGCCCCAGCATTTT	CASSMGGGPYRNQPQHF
TRBV20-1	TRBJ2-1	TRBD2	.	TGCAGTGCTAGAGTCCCCAGCGGGAGCGTCCATGAGCAGTTCTTC	CSARVPSGSVHEQFF
TRBV7-8	TRBJ2-7	.	many	TGTGCCAGCAGTCACCCGACCTCCGGGAGCTACGAGCAGTACTTC	CASSHPTSGSYEQYF
TRBV3-1	TRBJ1-1	.	many	TGTGCCAGCAGCCAAGGATGGGTGAACACTGAAGCTTTCTTT	CASSQGWVNTEAFF
TRBV29-1	TRBJ2-3	.	.	TGCAGCGTTGAAGGGGCTAAACCGGGGACAGATACGCAGTATTTT	CSVEGAKPGTDTQYF
TRBV7-3	TRBJ1-5	.	few	TGTGCCAGCAGACTAGGGGTGTGGAATGAGCCCCAGCATTTT	CASRLGVWNEPQHF
TRBV20-1	TRBJ1-2	.	.	TGCAGTGCTAGAGATCCCCGGGGGCCTGGCTATGGCTACACCTTC	CSARDPRGPGYGYTF
TRBV6-5	TRBJ1-5	TRBD1	many	TGTGCCAGCAGTTACTCCCGACAGGGGAGGCAGCCCCAGCATTTT	CASSYSRQGRQPQHF
TRBV18	TRBJ2-7	.	few	TGTGCCAGCTCACCAGTCGACAGGTCCCCTTTACTTCGGGAGCAGTACTTC	CASSPVDRSPLLREQYF
TRBV7-9	TRBJ1-4	.	few	TGTGCCAGCAGCCCAAGGGTGGGTAATGAAAAACTGTTTTTT	CASSPRVGNEKLFF
TRBV5-1	TRBJ1-5	TRBD1	.	TGCGCCAGCAGCCAAGGACAGGGGCTACTCAGCAATCAGCCCCAGCATTTT	CASSQGQGLLSNQPQHF
TRBV12-3/TRBV12-4	TRBJ1-2	.	many	TGTGCCAGCAGCCCCGCGGGTCGCGACTATGGCTACACCTTC	CASSPAGRDYGYTF
TRBV4-2	TRBJ1-6	.	few	TGTGCCAGCAGCCAAGAAGAAAGGAATTCACCCCTCCACTTT	CASSQEERNSPLHF
TRBV7-8	TRBJ2-1	TRBD1	many	TGTGCCAGCAGTACCCGGGACAGGAATGAGCAGTTCTTC	CASSTRDRNEQFF
TRBV12-3/TRBV12-4	TRBJ1-5	.	many	TGTGCCAGCAGTTCGACCATCTATCAGCCCCAGCATTTT	CASSSTIYQPQHF
TRBV29-1	TRBJ2-1	.	few	TGCAGCTCATTGTCTAAGGTGGGGCAATTGGGTTACAATGAGCAGTTCTTC	CSSLSKVGQLGYNEQFF
TRBV30	TRBJ2-7	.	many	TGTGCCTGGAGCGTGGGGGGCACTCTTCACGAGCAGTACTTC	CAWSVGGTLHEQYF
TRBV5-1	TRBJ2-2	.	few	TGCGCCAGCAGCCCGGAGGGGGGTCACACCGGGGAGCTGTTTTTT	CASSPEGGHTGELFF
TRBV7-2	TRBJ1-2	.	many	TGTGCCAGCAGCTCCCGTGCTGGGTTTACTAACTATGGCTACACCTTC	CASSSRAGFTNYGYTF
TRBV7-9	TRBJ1-4	.	many	TGTGCCAGCAGCAGAGCGGCAGGCGGCCCTAATGAAAAACTGTTTTTT	CASSRAAGGPNEKLFF
TRBV12-3/TRBV12-4	TRBJ1-4	.	many	TGTGCCAGCAGTGCCGGGACACCAACTAATGAAAAACTGTTTTTT	CASSAGTPTNEKLFF
TRBV5-1	TRBJ2-7	TRBD1	few	TGCGCCAGCAGCTTGGCCCTGGGGACAGGGGCCTACGAGCAGTACTTC	CASSLALGTGAYEQYF
TRBV29-1	TRBJ2-7	TRBD2	few	TGCAGCGCGCTTGGACTAGCGGGAGCGTCTGAGCAGTACTTC	CSALGLAGASEQYF
TRBV7-9	TRBJ2-7	.	.	TGTGCCAGCAGTTCCGACTGGTACGAGCAGTACTTC	CASSSDWYEQYF
TRBV7-9	TRBJ1-5	TRBD1	.	TGTGCCAGCAGCCCCCCGGGACAGGGTAAACAGCCCCAGCATTTT	CASSPPGQGKQPQHF
TRBV15	TRBJ2-5	TRBD2	.	TGTGCCACCAGCAGAGATCAACTAGCGAACGGAGAGACCCAGTACTTC	CATSRDQLANGETQYF
TRBV30	TRBJ2-1	.	many	TGTGCCTGGAGCGGAATAAATGAGCAGTTCTTC	CAWSGINEQFF
TRBV12-3/TRBV12-4	TRBJ2-1	TRBD1	many	TGTGCCAGCAGTTCACCCCGGGACAGCCACAATGAGCAGTTCTTC	CASSSPRDSHNEQFF
TRBV5-4	TRBJ2-1	.	.	TGTGCCAGCTATAGGACAGCTAACAATGAGCAGTTCTTC	CASYRTANNEQFF
TRBV5-1	TRBJ2-7	TRBD1	.	TGCGCCAGCAGCTTGAGGGGGACAGGGGCCTCCTACGAGCAGTACTTC	CASSLRGTGASYEQYF
TRBV3-1	TRBJ1-5	.	few	TGTGCCAGCAGCCAAGGAGACAGGAGTAATCAGCCCCAGCATTTT	CASSQGDRSNQPQHF
TRBV30	TRBJ1-5	TRBD1	many	TGTGCCTGGAGAGACAGGGGTGGACAGCCCCAGCATTTT	CAWRDRGGQPQHF
TRBV12-3/TRBV12-4	TRBJ2-3	.	many	TGTGCCAGCCGACCCGGGACTGGCACTTCATATTCTAGCACAGATACGCAGTATTTT	CASRPGTGTSYSSTDTQYF
TRBV19	TRBJ2-3	TRBD2	few	TGTGCCAGTAGGTTAGGGACTAGCGGAGGGGATACGCAGTATTTT	CASRLGTSGGDTQYF
TRBV11-2	TRBJ2-2	.	.	TGTGCCAGCAGCGCCCTAGCGGGACAGGGCGGGGAGCTGTTTTTT	CASSALAGQGGELFF
TRBV20-1	TRBJ1-5	.	few	TGCAGTGCCCCGGGCGGGGGCCGCAATCAGCCCCAGCATTTT	CSAPGGGRNQPQHF
TRBV5-1	TRBJ1-6	.	few	TGCGCCAGCAGCCTGGCAGGGTTGGAAAATTCACCCCTCCACTTT	CASSLAGLENSPLHF
TRBV29-1	TRBJ1-2	.	.	TGCAGCGTTCAGCGGGGGAACTATGGCTACACCTTC	CSVQRGNYGYTF
TRBV29-1	TRBJ2-1	.	few	TGCAGCGTTGTGAGGCAGGATGCTAACAATGAGCAGTTCTTC	CSVVRQDANNEQFF
TRBV30	TRBJ2-7	.	many	TGTGCCTGGGGGGGATGGAAGCGCTTAATCACCTACGAGCAGTACTTC	CAWGGWKRLITYEQYF
TRBV27	TRBJ2-7	.	.	TGTGCCAGCAGTTCCCAACGCCCCTACGAGCAGTACTTC	CASSSQRPYEQYF
TRBV12-3/TRBV12-4	TRBJ2-3	.	many	TGTGCCAGCAGTCAGATAGCCGGAGGCGGGGATACGCAGTATTTT	CASSQIAGGGDTQYF
TRBV30	TRBJ1-1	.	many	TGTGCCTGGACCCGGGGCGGCGCTGAAGCTTTCTTT	CAWTRGGAEAFF
TRBV12-3/TRBV12-4	TRBJ2-1	.	many	TGTGCCAGCAGTTTATTCCGCAATGAGCAGTTCTTC	CASSLFRNEQFF
TRBV2	TRBJ2-7	.	many	TGTGCCAGCACCCCGGAGGTAACAGTCTACGAGCAGTACTTC	CASTPEVTVYEQYF
TRBV4-1	TRBJ1-2	.	.	TGCGCCAGCCGGTCGGCAAGCTATGGCTACACCTTC	CASRSASYGYTF
TRBV18	TRBJ1-4	.	.	TGTGCCAGCTCACCACGGGGGGCACACGAAAAACTGTTTTTT	CASSPRGAHEKLFF
TRBV25-1	TRBJ2-3	.	.	TGTGCCAGCAGTGAATACGATCCCCGGGGAGATACGCAGTATTTT	CASSEYDPRGDTQYF
TRBV5-5	TRBJ2-5	.	few	TGTGCCAGCAGCCGCGCAGGGGTAAGAGAGACCCAGTACTTC	CASSRAGVRETQYF
TRBV28	TRBJ2-7	.	many	TGTGCCAGCAGTTCCGTAAGCACTCCACATACCACAGACCTATACGAGCAGTACTTC	CASSSVSTPHTTDLYEQYF
TRBV12-3/TRBV12-4	TRBJ2-7	TRBD2	many	TGTGCCAGCAGACCTACCGGGGGGTACGAGCAGTACTTC	CASRPTGGYEQYF